This TCR beta chain stems from a study of shared clonotypes between healthy human individuals. About the study: Three plates each covered CD4 naive and memory; CD8 naive two, CD8 memory one.

Subsets obtained from CD4+ cells comprised CD45RA+ naive and CD45RA-negative memory cells. Original methodology: Owing to the provision of junction-only sequences devoid of quality scores by immunoSEQ, filtering differed. Produced via immunoSEQ multiplex PCR; TCRdb's table is partial and in-frame only. V and J calls and clone size are as listed in that table; D and trimming were resolved from the DNA. The data show roughly 1,000,000 clones, approximately 80% seen once. The CDR3 is made up of 16 amino acids. Trimming cost V 7 bases and J 7 bases, with 23 bases left between them. Per the germline V gene, CDR1 is MDHEN and CDR2 is SYDVKM.

This TCR derives from a man between 18 and 29 years old in good health. Some clones in this sample may be carry-over from other donors' samples. The rearrangement joins TRBV28 to TRBJ2-1, with D possibly matching TRBD2 (6 bases). Sequenced: memory CD4+ T cells from PBMCs. Subset specified: CD45RA-negative fraction. The CDR3 is CASTYSRAGRYNEQFF. CDR3 nucleotides: TGTGCCAGCACCTACTCGCGGGCGGGACGGTATAATGAGCAGTTCTTC.